The TCR beta chain under discussion was sequenced for a study of blood T cell repertoires in COVID-19. On the study more broadly: The study drew acute and convalescent COVID-19 samples from the United States, Italy and Spain.

Germline V lookup: CDR1 SGHRS, CDR2 YFSETQ. V lost 4 bases, J lost 4 bases, and 22 bases lay in between. The CDR3 sequence is 17 residues long. Original data processing: Reference gene primer amplification yielded estimated nucleated cell counts. The data were produced by immunoSEQ multiplex PCR, yet TCRdb's version contains in-frame clones alone and is incomplete. The V and J calls and clone size come from that table; D and trimming were worked out from the DNA. The sample consists of over 250,000 clones, roughly nine tenths of them appearing once. This TCR derives from a woman aged 60-75 years who had recovered from COVID-19. The sequenced sample consisted of PBMCs or T cells enriched from blood (not recorded which). V usage is TRBV5-1 and J usage is TRBJ2-3; possibly TRBD2 for D (5 bases). Written as DNA, the CDR3 is TGCGCCAGCAGCCCCCTCGACCCTCTCGCGGGTTCAGATACGCAGTATTTT. Its protein product is CASSPLDPLAGSDTQYF.